This passage covers 8 T cell receptor beta chains from one sample sequenced in a study of pediatric ulcerative colitis. This table comes from immunoSEQ multiplex PCR, and its TCRdb copy is limited to in-frame clones, with some not included. Counted here are 45,000 to 75,000 clones, around 87% occurring once; the ten biggest clones make up roughly 1.5%. Sequencing was performed on blood. All receptors derive from a boy younger than 18 who was a control in a study of pediatric ulcerative colitis.

This clone was observed once. The same CDR3 can be traced to other DNA sequences in this sample. This chain uses TRBV9 with TRBJ2-1, with D uncertain. The CDR3 sequence is 13 residues long. Germline V gives CDR1 SGDLS, CDR2 YYNGEE. V lost 0 bases, J lost 2 bases, and 3 bases lay in between. CDR3 protein: CASSVGTYNEQFF. CDR3 DNA sequence: TGTGCCAGCAGCGTAGGGACCTACAATGAGCAGTTCTTC.

This rearrangement joins TRBV14 to TRBJ2-1; D gene uncertain. The V gene lost 0 bases and the J gene lost 3 bases, with 9 bases spanning the gap. Germline CDR1 SGHDN, CDR2 FVKESK. There are 15 residues in the CDR3. The CDR3 coding sequence is TGTGCCAGCAGCCAAGATAACCAGTACTACAATGAGCAGTTCTTC. Translated, it gives CASSQDNQYYNEQFF.

The rearrangement links TRBV11-2 to TRBJ2-3, with D maybe TRBD2 (6 bases). The CDR3 is made up of 15 amino acids. The germline V gene encodes CDR1 SGHAT and CDR2 FQNNGV. The V gene lost 5 bases and the J gene lost 5 bases, with 17 bases spanning the gap. For the CDR3, the DNA is TGTGCCAGCAGCCACGATTCGGGGGTCAGAGATACGCAGTATTTT. Protein: CASSHDSGVRDTQYF.

The DNA of the CDR3 is TGTGCCAGCAGCTTTGGGGCTTCCTCCTACGAGCAGTACTTC. Translated, it gives CASSFGASSYEQYF. This chain connects TRBV7-2 to TRBJ2-7, with a weak D call TRBD1 (5 bases). The CDR3 has 14 residues. The germline gives CDR1 SGHTA, CDR2 FQGNSA. V shed 3 bases and J shed 0 bases, with 9 bases lying between them. Full variable domain (missing parts from reference TRBV7-2 and TRBJ2-7): GAGVSQSPSNKVTEKGKDVELRCDPISGHTALYWYRQSLGQGLEFLIYFQGNSAPDKSGLPSDRFSAERTGGSVSTLTIQRTQQEDSAVYLCASSFGASSYEQYFGPGTRLTVT.

J is TRBJ2-1 and V is TRBV29-1; D is perhaps TRBD2 (6 bases). V lost 5 bases to trimming and J lost 6 bases, with 14 bases between them. This CDR3 has 13 amino acids. Germline loops: CDR1 SQVTM, CDR2 ANQGSEA. CDR3 sequence (DNA): TGCAGCGTTCGGCCTAGCGCGGGCAATGAGCAGTTCTTC. It yields the protein CSVRPSAGNEQFF.

This chain links TRBV7-8 with TRBJ2-3, with D perhaps TRBD1 (6 bases). Per germline, CDR1 SGHVS and CDR2 FQNEAQ. The ends were cut back, 8 bases at V and 5 bases at J, with 14 bases in the middle. The CDR3 is made up of 13 amino acids. CDR3 amino acids: CASFQGLLDTQYF. CDR3 nucleotide sequence: TGTGCCAGCTTCCAGGGGCTGTTAGATACGCAGTATTTT.

V is TRBV7-6 and J is TRBJ1-2, with no clear D. Trimming took off 5 bases at V and 4 bases at J, with 14 bases between the two ends. This CDR3 has 14 amino acids. Germline CDR1 and CDR2: SGHVS and FNYEAQ. For the CDR3, the DNA is TGTGCCAGCAGCCCAGGCACGGGGTCCTATGGCTACACCTTC. Encoded protein: CASSPGTGSYGYTF.

The V call is TRBV6-6, the J call TRBJ1-5; D perhaps matches TRBD1 (6 bases). This CDR3 contains 13 residues. Trimming removed 7 bases at V and 6 bases at J, with 13 bases between. In germline, CDR1 is MNHNY, CDR2 SVGAGI (reference sequence). This CDR3 reads CASTTGRGQPQHF. The DNA of the CDR3 is TGTGCCAGCACAACAGGGAGGGGTCAGCCCCAGCATTTT.